A selection of T cell receptor beta chains follows, all from one sample in a study of blood T cell repertoires in COVID-19. The repertoire was sequenced with immunoSEQ multiplex PCR; TCRdb's copy has only in-frame clones and lacks some. The table includes roughly 320,000 clones, 85% to 90% detected once. The sample comprised PBMCs or T cells enriched from blood (not recorded which). The receptors originated from a man aged 30 to 45 who had recovered from COVID-19. CDR3s include the opening cysteine and the closing phenylalanine or tryptophan. The order of the fields is V gene, J gene, CDR3 protein.

TRBV2	TRBJ2-7	CASSAGRLSYEQYF
TRBV5-1	TRBJ1-5	CASSFGQGGQPQHF
TRBV5-6	TRBJ1-2	CASSFPGGYGYTF
TRBV4-1	TRBJ1-1	CASSQAPGGEWGDTEAFF
TRBV28	TRBJ1-3	CASSYNTGPGNTIYF
TRBV9	TRBJ1-5	CASSGQPGLNQPQHF
TRBV6-2/TRBV6-3	TRBJ2-7	CASSAGTRAYEQYF
TRBV27	TRBJ2-7	CASSPVDRHAYEQYF
TRBV27	TRBJ1-4	CASSSGLRQLANEKLFF
TRBV19	TRBJ2-5	CASSNPGGQETQYF
TRBV7-8	TRBJ2-5	CASSLVIRGETQYF
TRBV19	TRBJ1-1	CASSIQQGGMPFF
TRBV6-5	TRBJ2-7	CASMGQSSYEQYF
TRBV6-1	TRBJ1-2	CASSEVLALNYGYTF
TRBV30	TRBJ2-3	CAWSVRARDTQYF
TRBV5-4	TRBJ2-1	CASSFRTSGNNEQFF
TRBV2	TRBJ1-2	CASTEEGYGYTF
TRBV6-5	TRBJ2-7	CASSYLGTSGTYEQYF
TRBV11-2	TRBJ1-1	CASSLGYKNTEAFF
TRBV4-1	TRBJ1-5	CASSQVSLNQPQHF
TRBV7-9	TRBJ2-7	CASMGGDLYEQYF
TRBV24-1	TRBJ2-1	CATSGFYRTGRNNEQFF
TRBV18	TRBJ1-1	CASSLGTGMAEAFF
TRBV4-1	TRBJ1-2	CASSAPGQTNYGYTF
TRBV18	TRBJ1-1	CASSPSGPPNTEAFF
TRBV18	TRBJ2-7	CAFPLRVDEQYF
TRBV6-6	TRBJ2-2	CASTKPGGPNTGELFF
TRBV18	TRBJ2-7	CASSASRVPGSYEQYF
TRBV9	TRBJ1-6	CASSVFAGADNSPLHF
TRBV11-2	TRBJ1-2	CASSLDQIYGYTF
TRBV4-1	TRBJ1-1	CASSQGLGRGDTEAFF
TRBV5-5	TRBJ1-5	CASSLDRGDQPQHF